This TCR beta chain originates from a study of blood T cell repertoires in COVID-19 (dated by TCRdb to the early 2020s). Some background on the complete study: Samples from collaborators originated in the United States, Italy and Spain and spanned both the acute and convalescent phases of COVID-19. The material from the prospective study consisted of cDNA or gDNA derived from T cells, B-cell-depleted T cells, or PBMCs. A de-identified subject ID, COVID-19 status, age in years and sex were almost always included in the sample metadata. Where HLA class I and class II types were available, the types were taken from metadata supplied by the sample provider, not from assay-based typing. Subjects who had been exposed to COVID-19, were actively infected with it, or had recovered from it provided the deeply sampled blood TCRbeta repertoires that made up the dataset. The repertoires were released in a freely available public database intended as a resource for research on the immune response to SARS-CoV-2. The samples were drawn from two sources: the first 160 participants of the ongoing ImmuneRACE study, and 950 to 1,500 subjects contributed by 6 global collaborators. What the research found in general, with its limitations: The amount of clinical and demographic metadata varied by source and participant and was provided uncurated.

TCRbeta CDR3 regions were amplified from genomic DNA by means of the immunoSEQ Assay, a bias-controlled multiplex PCR. From the authors' description of their analysis: The number of nucleated cells in each sample was estimated by amplification of reference gene primers within the assay. To quantify the absolute abundance of each unique TCRbeta CDR3 rearrangement, sequence reads were collapsed and filtered. Productive Simpson clonality was computed per sample as the square root of Simpson's diversity index over productive rearrangements. This immuneACCESS table, as held by TCRdb, lists in-frame sequences with V and J called but not all clones. Of the missing ones, under half trace to an unresolved V gene in checked studies; the others have no known cause. The V and J calls and clone size are taken from that table; D and trimming were inferred from the DNA. Here the sample has about 250,000 clones; around 82% occur a single time. The ten largest clones capture 4.5% to 5% of the sample.

The collaborating institutions used their own protocols to collect whole blood in K2EDTA tubes. For TCRbeta analysis, collaborators shipped samples in one of three forms: frozen whole blood, isolated PBMCs, or DNA extracted from either of those sample types. A note on this clone: No cognate antigen has been identified for it. The record has no base qualities; no much larger clone is one base away.

V loses 1 base of germline sequence and J loses 2 bases, and the interval between the two ends is 13 bases. Including the terminal cysteine and phenylalanine, the CDR3 comprises 15 residues. Only CDR3 DNA remains: 45 bases, in frame from the first base. Based on the germline V gene, the CDR1 and CDR2 sequences are SGHDT and YYEEEE. The receptor was isolated from a woman aged 80 or over with active or convalescent COVID-19. Sequences were obtained from peripheral blood. The sequence links TRBV5-6 to TRBJ2-7, and possibly TRBD1, on 6 matching bases. The CDR3 protein: CASSLPPGATYEQYF. The sequence in DNA is TGTGCCAGCAGCTTGCCGCCAGGGGCGACCTACGAGCAGTACTTC.